Listed below are T cell receptor beta chains from one sample, sequenced in a study of T-cell reconstitution after alpha-beta-depleted transplantation in children. TCRdb recomputed calls from the PCR reads with MiXCR, one row per CDR3 protein. The sample lists about 500,000 distinct CDR3 sequences, about 30% seen once, with less than 2.5% in the top ten. Material: PBMCs from the stem cell graft donor, obtained from the stem cell graft. These receptors all come from a human donor who donated a stem cell graft to a child with aplastic anemia. The CDR3 runs from the conserved cysteine through the conserved F or W. D genes are given only for firm matches. Size values are once, few and many counts, or a class for expanded clones, and some rows have none.

v_call	j_call	clone_size	d_call	cdr3_aa	cdr3_nt
TRBV19	TRBJ1-1	once	.	CASGDEGEAFF	TGTGCCAGTGGGGATGAAGGTGAAGCTTTCTTT
TRBV6-2/TRBV6-3	TRBJ1-2	.	.	CASSRDFRETF	TGTGCCAGCAGTCGAGATTTCCGGGAGACCTTC
TRBV27	TRBJ2-7	.	TRBD2	CASSLVSVAGVYEQYF	TGTGCCAGCAGTTTAGTTTCAGTAGCGGGGGTCTACGAGCAGTACTTC
TRBV25-1	TRBJ1-2	.	TRBD1	CASSELDRDSGYTF	TGTGCCAGCAGTGAACTCGACAGGGATAGTGGCTACACCTTC
TRBV5-1	TRBJ2-7	once	TRBD2	CASSSKLAGVYEQYF	TGCGCCAGCAGCTCAAAACTAGCGGGAGTATACGAGCAGTACTTC
TRBV5-6	TRBJ2-1	.	TRBD2	CASSSRGAGVPNNEQFF	TGTGCCAGCAGCTCCAGAGGGGCGGGAGTCCCTAACAATGAGCAGTTCTTC
TRBV7-2	TRBJ2-1	.	TRBD1	CASMAPQGAVNEQFF	TGTGCCAGCATGGCCCCGCAGGGGGCGGTTAATGAGCAGTTCTTC
TRBV28	TRBJ1-6	.	.	CASSPFDRNRGSPLHF	TGTGCCAGCAGTCCCTTCGACAGGAATCGAGGGTCACCCCTCCACTTT
TRBV5-4	TRBJ2-3	few	TRBD1	CASSEEKDRAVDTQYF	TGTGCCAGCAGCGAAGAAAAGGACAGGGCGGTAGATACGCAGTATTTT
TRBV12-3/TRBV12-4	TRBJ2-4	.	.	CASSLGDPTLAKNIQYF	TGTGCCAGCAGTTTAGGGGACCCCACTCTAGCCAAAAACATTCAGTACTTC
TRBV7-2	TRBJ2-2	.	TRBD1	CASSAPGQGAITGELFF	TGTGCCAGCAGCGCTCCGGGACAGGGGGCAATCACCGGGGAGCTGTTTTTT
TRBV6-5	TRBJ2-7	many	.	CASSYDRTNRQYF	TGTGCCAGCAGTTATGATAGGACCAACCGGCAGTACTTC
TRBV29-1	TRBJ1-1	few	.	CSVARVNTEAFF	TGCAGCGTTGCTCGGGTAAACACTGAAGCTTTCTTT
TRBV19	TRBJ1-5	.	.	CASRNRRDQPQHF	TGTGCCAGTAGGAACAGGCGTGATCAGCCCCAGCATTTT
TRBV20-1	TRBJ2-2	.	.	CSARGQVNTGELFF	TGCAGTGCTAGAGGACAGGTGAACACCGGGGAGCTGTTTTTT
TRBV12-3/TRBV12-4	TRBJ1-1	.	TRBD1	CASSLTGVDTEAFF	TGTGCCAGCAGTTTAACAGGGGTAGACACTGAAGCTTTCTTT
TRBV6-4	TRBJ2-3	.	TRBD2	CASSEAGGTDTQYF	TGTGCCAGCAGTGAAGCGGGAGGCACAGATACGCAGTATTTT
TRBV27	TRBJ1-2	.	.	CASGEEGRYGYTF	TGTGCCAGCGGAGAAGAGGGGCGCTATGGCTACACCTTC
TRBV20-1	TRBJ2-3	.	TRBD1	CSATRWRTGDRSTDTQYF	TGCAGTGCTACCCGATGGAGGACAGGGGACCGAAGCACAGATACGCAGTATTTT
TRBV20-1	TRBJ2-7	.	TRBD2	CSADHAGGSPYEQYF	TGCAGTGCTGACCATGCGGGAGGCTCACCTTACGAGCAGTACTTC
TRBV28	TRBJ2-5	.	.	CASSRGTPETQYF	TGTGCCAGCAGTCGCGGAACCCCGGAGACCCAGTACTTC
TRBV19	TRBJ1-4	.	.	CASSQETGATNEKLFF	TGTGCCAGTAGTCAAGAAACAGGAGCTACTAATGAAAAACTGTTTTTT
TRBV13	TRBJ2-3	few	TRBD2	CASSLEALAGNTDTQYF	TGTGCCAGCAGCTTAGAAGCCCTAGCGGGGAACACAGATACGCAGTATTTT
TRBV7-2	TRBJ2-2	few	TRBD1	CASSFVTGRNTGELFF	TGTGCCAGCAGCTTTGTGACAGGGCGGAACACCGGGGAGCTGTTTTTT
TRBV5-1	TRBJ1-1	.	.	CASSLAAKKRDEAFF	TGCGCCAGCAGCTTGGCCGCGAAGAAACGGGATGAAGCTTTCTTT
TRBV6-1	TRBJ2-1	few	TRBD2	CASSAIGGAGGPSSYNEQFF	TGTGCCAGCAGTGCTATAGGGGGTGCGGGAGGGCCTTCCTCCTACAATGAGCAGTTCTTC
TRBV29-1	TRBJ2-1	few	.	CSANWVNEQFF	TGCAGCGCTAATTGGGTTAATGAGCAGTTCTTC
TRBV6-2/TRBV6-3	TRBJ1-1	once	TRBD1	CASSDRAGSTEAFF	TGTGCCAGCAGTGACAGGGCGGGGAGCACTGAAGCTTTCTTT
TRBV12-3/TRBV12-4	TRBJ2-1	.	TRBD1	CASSLGTVGKEQFF	TGTGCCAGCTCCTTAGGGACAGTGGGCAAAGAGCAGTTCTTC
TRBV29-1	TRBJ1-1	.	.	CSAKRPREEAFF	TGCAGCGCTAAAAGACCCCGGGAGGAAGCTTTCTTT
TRBV29-1	TRBJ2-1	few	.	CSAETPGEQFF	TGCAGCGCCGAAACGCCGGGTGAGCAGTTCTTC
TRBV25-1	TRBJ1-2	few	TRBD1	CASSVRTGGFSYGYTF	TGTGCCAGCAGTGTACGGACAGGGGGTTTTAGCTATGGCTACACCTTC
TRBV15	TRBJ1-5	few	.	CATSTGAQPQHF	TGTGCCACCAGCACTGGGGCCCAGCCCCAGCATTTT
TRBV30	TRBJ1-5	.	.	CAWNIQGRNQPQHF	TGTGCCTGGAATATTCAGGGGAGAAATCAGCCCCAGCATTTT
TRBV24-1	TRBJ2-1	.	TRBD2	CATSDLWGDGSGSENEQFF	TGTGCCACCAGTGATTTATGGGGGGATGGGAGCGGGAGTGAGAATGAGCAGTTCTTC
TRBV5-1	TRBJ1-2	.	TRBD1	CASSTGTGTYGYTF	TGCGCCAGCAGCACAGGGACAGGGACCTATGGCTACACCTTC
TRBV5-1	TRBJ1-6	.	.	CASSFWDNNSPLHF	TGCGCCAGCAGCTTCTGGGATAATAATTCACCCCTCCACTTT